These 6 T cell receptor beta chains were all obtained from the same sample, sequenced in a study of early stage breast cancer tumors. The table came from immunoSEQ multiplex PCR; TCRdb's copy has only in-frame clones and leaves some out. Here the sample spans 8,500 to 10,000 clones, roughly 79% being singletons. Material for sequencing was normal breast tissue next to the tumor. These receptor sequences come from a person in their 40s with breast cancer.

J is TRBJ1-5 and V is TRBV6-1; 9 bases align to TRBD1. V shed 5 bases and J 5 bases; nucleotides not matched to a gene: 4. CDR1 MNHNS and CDR2 SASEGT come from the germline V gene. The CDR3 runs to 14 residues. This CDR3 is CASSPGQGYQPQHF. CDR3 DNA: TGTGCCAGCAGTCCTGGACAGGGGTATCAGCCCCAGCATTTT.

This clone was seen once. The V call is TRBV5-1, the J call TRBJ2-3; D may correspond to TRBD1 or TRBD2 (5 bases each). Trimming stripped 5 bases from V and 10 bases from J, with 23 bases between. The CDR3 is 15 amino acids. CDR1 is SGHRS, CDR2 YFSETQ, per germline. In DNA, the CDR3 is TGCGCCAGCAGACCAACCGGGACCGCTGAGGACCCGCAGTATTTT. This sequence encodes CASRPTGTAEDPQYF.

The rearrangement links TRBV5-6 to TRBJ2-3; TRBD2 aligns across 9 bases. In germline, CDR1 is SGHDT, CDR2 YYEEEE. Trimming took 0 bases from V and 6 from J; bases not matched to a gene: 8. The CDR3 length is 16 residues. CDR3 region: CASSLGLAEKWDTQYF. DNA for the CDR3: TGTGCCAGCAGCTTGGGACTAGCGGAGAAATGGGATACGCAGTATTTT.

The chain has TRBV7-9 and TRBJ1-3; a weak D match, TRBD1 (5 bases). V lost 5 bases and J 4 bases, leaving 9 bases between the germline ends. CDR3 size: 13 residues. CDR1 is SEHNR and CDR2 is FQNEAQ in the germline V gene (reference sequence). As DNA, the CDR3 is TGTGCCAGCAGCCCCCAGGGCGGAAACACCATATATTTT. It translates to CASSPQGGNTIYF.

Notes on this clone: This sample includes further DNA sequences coding for the same CDR3. This rearrangement joins TRBV11-2 to TRBJ2-1; the match to TRBD2 covers 11 bases. The trim removed 3 bases at V and 4 bases at J, leaving 2 bases unmatched. The germline CDR1 and CDR2 sequences are SGHAT and FQNNGV. The CDR3 totals 15 residues. The CDR3 DNA reads as TGTGCCAGCAGCTTCGGGACTAGCGGTTACAATGAGCAGTTCTTC. Its protein product is CASSFGTSGYNEQFF.

The chain links TRBV18 to TRBJ2-5; D not resolved. CDR3 length: 12 amino acids. From germline, CDR1 is KGHSH and CDR2 LQKENI. The V end lost 3 bases, the J end lost 5 bases, and 7 bases lay between the germline ends. CDR3 coding DNA: TGTGCCAGCTCACCGGTGGGGGAGACCCAGTACTTC. Its translation: CASSPVGETQYF.